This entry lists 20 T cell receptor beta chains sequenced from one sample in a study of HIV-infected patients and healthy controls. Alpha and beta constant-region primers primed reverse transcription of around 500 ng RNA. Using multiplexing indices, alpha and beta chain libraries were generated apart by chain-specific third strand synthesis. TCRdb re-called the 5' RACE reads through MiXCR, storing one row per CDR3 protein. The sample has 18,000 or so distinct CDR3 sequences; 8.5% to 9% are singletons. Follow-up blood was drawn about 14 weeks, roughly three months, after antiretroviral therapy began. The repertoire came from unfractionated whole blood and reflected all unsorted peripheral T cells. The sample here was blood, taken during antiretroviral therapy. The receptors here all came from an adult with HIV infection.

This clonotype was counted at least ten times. In nucleotides, the CDR3 is TGTGCCAGCAGTTTTGGGACAGGGGCCGACTATGGCTACACCTTC. Encoded protein: CASSFGTGADYGYTF. This sequence joins TRBV6-5 and TRBJ1-2; 10 bases map to TRBD1. V shed 4 bases and J 3 bases; nucleotides not matched to a gene: 5. CDR1 is MNHEY, CDR2 SVGAGI, per germline. CDR3 length: 15 amino acids.

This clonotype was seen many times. The CDR3 DNA reads as TGTGCCAGTAGTGTCATACAGGCGTCCTACAATGAGCAGTTCTTC. Residues: CASSVIQASYNEQFF. V gene TRBV19 combines with J gene TRBJ2-1, with D possibly being TRBD1 (5 bases). The CDR3 has 15 residues. Germline V lookup: CDR1 LNHDA, CDR2 SQIVND (reference sequence). Trimming shortened V by 5 bases and J by 1 base, and 12 bases separated the two germline ends.

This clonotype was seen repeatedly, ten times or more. This CDR3 reads CASSLGTGGLDTQYF. The CDR3 DNA sequence: TGTGCCAGCAGCTTAGGAACAGGGGGCTTAGATACGCAGTATTTT. The chain recombines TRBV7-2 with TRBJ2-3; TRBD1 matches 9 bases. This CDR3 contains 15 residues. Germline V gene lookup returns CDR1 SGHTA and CDR2 FQGNSA. With 1 base clipped from V and 5 bases from J, the junction kept 4 bases outside the gene matches.

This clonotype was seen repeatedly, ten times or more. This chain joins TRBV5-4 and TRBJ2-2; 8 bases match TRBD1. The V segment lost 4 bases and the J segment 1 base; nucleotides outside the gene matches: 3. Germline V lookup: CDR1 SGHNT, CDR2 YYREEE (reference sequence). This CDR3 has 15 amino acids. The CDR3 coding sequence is TGTGCCAGCAGCCTCGGGACAGGGAACACCGGGGAGCTGTTTTTT. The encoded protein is CASSLGTGNTGELFF. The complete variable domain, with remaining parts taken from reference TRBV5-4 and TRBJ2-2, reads ETGVTQSPTHLIKTRGQQVTLRCSSQSGHNTVSWYQQALGQGPQFIFQYYREEENGRGNFPPRFSGLQFPNYSSELNVNALELDDSALYLCASSLGTGNTGELFFGEGSRLTVL.

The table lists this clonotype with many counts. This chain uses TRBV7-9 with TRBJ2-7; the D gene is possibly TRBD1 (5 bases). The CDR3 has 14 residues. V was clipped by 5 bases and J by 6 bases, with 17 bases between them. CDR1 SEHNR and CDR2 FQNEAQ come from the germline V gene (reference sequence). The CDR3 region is CASSLRQGVGEQYF. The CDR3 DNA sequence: TGTGCCAGCAGCCTCCGCCAGGGCGTTGGCGAGCAGTACTTC.

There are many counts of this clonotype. The CDR3 is CASSPMGPGGEKLFF. In DNA, the CDR3 is TGTGCCAGCAGTCCCATGGGTCCCGGAGGAGAAAAACTGTTTTTT. The chain carries TRBV27 and TRBJ1-4, with D unclear. This CDR3 is 15 amino acids long. CDR1 and CDR2 (germline): MNHEY, SMNVEV (reference sequence). Trimming pared 5 bases from V and 8 bases from J, leaving 18 bases between. Drawing the rest from reference TRBV27 and TRBJ1-4, the complete variable domain is EAQVTQNPRYLITVTGKKLTVTCSQNMNHEYMSWYRQDPGLGLRQIYYSMNVEVTDKGDVPEGYKVSRKEKRNFPLILESPSPNQTSLYFCASSPMGPGGEKLFFGSGTQLSVL.

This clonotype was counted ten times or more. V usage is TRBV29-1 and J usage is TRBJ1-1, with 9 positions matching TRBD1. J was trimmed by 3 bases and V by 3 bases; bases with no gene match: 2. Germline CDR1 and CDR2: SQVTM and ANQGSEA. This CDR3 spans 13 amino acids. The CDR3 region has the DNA TGCAGCGTTGAGAGACAGGGGGACACTGAAGCTTTCTTT. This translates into CSVERQGDTEAFF.

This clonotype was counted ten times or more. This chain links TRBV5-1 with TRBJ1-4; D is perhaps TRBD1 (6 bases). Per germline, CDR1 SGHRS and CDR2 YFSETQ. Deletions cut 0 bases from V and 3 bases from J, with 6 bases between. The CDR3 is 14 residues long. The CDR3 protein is CASSLGTANEKLFF. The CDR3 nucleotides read TGCGCCAGCAGCTTGGGGACAGCTAATGAAAAACTGTTTTTT.

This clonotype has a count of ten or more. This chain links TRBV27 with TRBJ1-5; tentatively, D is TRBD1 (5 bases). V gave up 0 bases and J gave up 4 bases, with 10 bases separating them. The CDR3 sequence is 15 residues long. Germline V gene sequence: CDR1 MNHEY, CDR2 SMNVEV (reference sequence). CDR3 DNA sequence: TGTGCCAGCAGTTTATCGAGTCGGGGGAATCAGCCCCAGCATTTT. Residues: CASSLSSRGNQPQHF.

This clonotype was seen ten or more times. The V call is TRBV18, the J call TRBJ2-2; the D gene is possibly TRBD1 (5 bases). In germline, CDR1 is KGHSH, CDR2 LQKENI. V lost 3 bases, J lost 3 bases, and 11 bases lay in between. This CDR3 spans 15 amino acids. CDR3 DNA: TGTGCCAGCTCACCCTCCATACAGGACACCGGGGAGCTGTTTTTT. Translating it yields CASSPSIQDTGELFF.

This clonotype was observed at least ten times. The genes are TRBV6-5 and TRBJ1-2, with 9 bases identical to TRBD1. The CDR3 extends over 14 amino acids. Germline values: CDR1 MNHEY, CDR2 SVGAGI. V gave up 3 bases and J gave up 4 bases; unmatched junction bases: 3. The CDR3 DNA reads TGTGCCAGCAGTTATGACAGGGGGGCCTATGGCTACACCTTC. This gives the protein CASSYDRGAYGYTF.

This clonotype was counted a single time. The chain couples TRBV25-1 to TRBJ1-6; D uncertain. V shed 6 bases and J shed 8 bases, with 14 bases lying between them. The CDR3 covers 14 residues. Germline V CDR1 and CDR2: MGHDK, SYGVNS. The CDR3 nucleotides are TGTGCCAGCAGCCCCGGACGATATGATTCACCCCTCCACTTT. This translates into CASSPGRYDSPLHF.

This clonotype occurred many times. CDR3 bases: TGTGCCAGCAGCTCCGGGACTAGCGGGGCCAATGAGCAGTTCTTC. It encodes CASSSGTSGANEQFF. The chain combines TRBV11-1 with TRBJ2-1, with 13 positions matching TRBD2. This CDR3 spans 15 amino acids. The V gene end was trimmed by 4 bases and the J gene end by 6 bases; junction bases not matched to a gene: 3. The germline gives CDR1 SGHAT, CDR2 FQDESV (reference sequence).

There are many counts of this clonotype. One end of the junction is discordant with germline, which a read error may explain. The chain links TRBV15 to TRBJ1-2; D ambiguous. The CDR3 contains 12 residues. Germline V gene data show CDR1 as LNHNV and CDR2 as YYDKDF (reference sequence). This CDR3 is CATSRGVSAFYF. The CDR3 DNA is TGTGCCACCAGCAGGGGAGTTTCCGCTTTCTACTTC.

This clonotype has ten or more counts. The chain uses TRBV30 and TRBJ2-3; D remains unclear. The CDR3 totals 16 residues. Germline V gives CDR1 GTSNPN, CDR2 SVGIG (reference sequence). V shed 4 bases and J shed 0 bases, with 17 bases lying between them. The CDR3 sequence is CAWTLDGQASTDTQYF. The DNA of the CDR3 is TGTGCCTGGACCCTCGATGGGCAGGCGAGCACAGATACGCAGTATTTT. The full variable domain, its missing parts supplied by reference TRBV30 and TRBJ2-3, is SQTIHQWPATLVQPVGSPLSLECTVEGTSNPNLYWYRQAAGRGLQLLFYSVGIGQISSEVPQNLSASRPQDRQFILSSKKLLLSDSGFYLCAWTLDGQASTDTQYFGPGTRLTVL.

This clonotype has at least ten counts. The CDR3 sequence is CASSSWMSYEQYF. The CDR3 bases are TGCGCCAGCAGCTCGTGGATGAGCTACGAGCAGTACTTC. This chain uses TRBV5-1 with TRBJ2-7, with D hard to call. Deletions cut 3 bases from V and 3 bases from J, with 10 bases between. This CDR3 is built from 13 residues. Looked up from germline, CDR1 is SGHRS and CDR2 is YFSETQ. Looking up the rest from reference TRBV5-1 and TRBJ2-7 gives the full variable domain: KAGVTQTPRYLIKTRGQQVTLSCSPISGHRSVSWYQQTPGQGLQFLFEYFSETQRNKGNFPGRFSGRQFSNSRSEMNVSTLELGDSALYLCASSSWMSYEQYFGPGTRLTVT.

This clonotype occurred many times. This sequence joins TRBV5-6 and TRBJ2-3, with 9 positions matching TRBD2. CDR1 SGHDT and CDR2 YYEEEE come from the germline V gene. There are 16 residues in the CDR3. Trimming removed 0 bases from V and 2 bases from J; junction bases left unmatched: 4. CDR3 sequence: CASSLASGEATDTQYF. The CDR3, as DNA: TGTGCCAGCAGCTTGGCTAGCGGGGAAGCCACAGATACGCAGTATTTT.

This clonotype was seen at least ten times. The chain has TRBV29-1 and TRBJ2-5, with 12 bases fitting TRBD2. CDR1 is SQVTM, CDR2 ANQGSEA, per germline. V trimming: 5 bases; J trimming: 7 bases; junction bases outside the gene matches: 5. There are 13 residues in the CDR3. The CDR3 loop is CSVLASGRATQYF. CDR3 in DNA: TGCAGCGTTCTGGCTAGCGGGAGGGCGACCCAGTACTTC.

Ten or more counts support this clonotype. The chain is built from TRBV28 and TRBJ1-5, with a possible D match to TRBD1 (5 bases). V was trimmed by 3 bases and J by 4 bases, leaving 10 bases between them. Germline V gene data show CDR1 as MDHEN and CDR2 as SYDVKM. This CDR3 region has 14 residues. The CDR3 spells CASSLSGDNQPQHF. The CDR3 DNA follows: TGTGCCAGCAGTTTGTCGGGGGATAATCAGCCCCAGCATTTT.

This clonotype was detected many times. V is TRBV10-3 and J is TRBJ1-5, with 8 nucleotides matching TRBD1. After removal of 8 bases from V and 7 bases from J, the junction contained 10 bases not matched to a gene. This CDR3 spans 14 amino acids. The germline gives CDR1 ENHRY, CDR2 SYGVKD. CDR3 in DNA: TGTGCCATCTCCCTCCAGGGGGCCGGGCAGCCCCAGCATTTT. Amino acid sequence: CAISLQGAGQPQHF.